This T cell receptor (beta chain) came from a study of T cell responses to AZD1222 COVID-19 vaccine. The CDR3 length is 14 residues. Germline V gene lookup returns CDR1 SGHNT and CDR2 YENEEA. The germline V and J ends were trimmed by 6 bases and 1 base, with 9 bases remaining between them. Sequenced by immunoSEQ multiplex PCR; TCRdb stores in-frame clones only, minus some. The sample includes 110,000 or so clones, approximately 89% of them seen just once. This specimen was peripheral blood, taken on day 0 of MenACWY control vaccination. This clonotype originated in an adult in good health. V usage is TRBV11-3 and J usage is TRBJ2-2; no reliable D call. The CDR3 sequence: CASRRDGNTGELFF. The CDR3 DNA sequence: TGTGCCAGCAGACGCGACGGGAACACCGGGGAGCTGTTTTTT.